This T cell receptor (beta chain) was sequenced for a study of tissue T cells after allogeneic stem cell transplantation. TCRdb's table, derived via immunoSEQ multiplex PCR, lists solely in-frame clones and lacks some. The table lists 2,000 to 2,500 clones, around 50% of them singletons. The time point is: mouse harvest day 14 after allogeneic transplant. The graft held 10^6 splenic CD5+ T cells and 10^7 T-cell-depleted bone marrow cells. Tissues came from B6→BALB/c major-mismatch GVHD mice at day 7 or 14. This CDR3 is 14 amino acids long. The germline V gene has CDR1 KGHTA and CDR2 FQNQQP. This clone was counted between two and nine times. Gene names are the mouse ones. The observed sequence ends 1 residue before the CDR3 terminus, with the missing tail filled in from the germline J gene.

The sequenced sample consisted of gut tissue. This clonotype originated in a female BALB/c mouse given C57BL/6 T cells with graft-versus-host disease after an allogeneic hematopoietic cell transplant. The chain combines TRBV23 with TRBJ1-4; the D segment call TRBD1 is taken from the table without a DNA check. CDR3 protein: CSSSRDKFNERLFF. The CDR3 bases that were read are TGCTCCAGCAGTCGGGACAAATTCAACGAAAGATTATTT.